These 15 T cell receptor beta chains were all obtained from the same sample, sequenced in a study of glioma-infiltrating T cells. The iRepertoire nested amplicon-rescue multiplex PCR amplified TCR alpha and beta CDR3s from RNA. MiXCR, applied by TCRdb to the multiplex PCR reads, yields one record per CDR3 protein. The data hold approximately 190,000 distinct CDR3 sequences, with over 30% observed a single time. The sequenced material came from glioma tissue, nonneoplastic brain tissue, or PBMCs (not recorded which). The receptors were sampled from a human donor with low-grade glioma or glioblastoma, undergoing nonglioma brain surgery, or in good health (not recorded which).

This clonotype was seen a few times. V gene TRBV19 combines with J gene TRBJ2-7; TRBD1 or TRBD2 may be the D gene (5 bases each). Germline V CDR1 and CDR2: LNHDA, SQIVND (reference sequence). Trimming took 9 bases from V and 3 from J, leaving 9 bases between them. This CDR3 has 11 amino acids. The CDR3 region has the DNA TGTGCCAGCGGGGACCTCTACGAGCAGTACTTC. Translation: CASGDLYEQYF.

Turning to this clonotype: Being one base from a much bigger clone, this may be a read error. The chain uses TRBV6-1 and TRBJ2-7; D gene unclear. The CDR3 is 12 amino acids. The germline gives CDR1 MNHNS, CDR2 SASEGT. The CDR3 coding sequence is TGTGCCAGCAGTCAGAGGCGGTACGAGCGGTACTTC. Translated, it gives CASSQRRYERYF.

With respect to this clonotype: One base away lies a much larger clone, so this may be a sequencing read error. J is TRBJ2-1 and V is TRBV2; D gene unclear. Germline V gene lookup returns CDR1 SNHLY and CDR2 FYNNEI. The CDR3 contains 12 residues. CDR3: CAGSGPYNEQFF. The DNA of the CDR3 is TGTGCCGGCAGTGGACCCTACAATGAGCAGTTCTTC.

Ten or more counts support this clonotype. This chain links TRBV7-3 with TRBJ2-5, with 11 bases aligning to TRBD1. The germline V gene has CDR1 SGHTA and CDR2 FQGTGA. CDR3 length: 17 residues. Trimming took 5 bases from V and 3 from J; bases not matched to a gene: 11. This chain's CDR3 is CASSLGPGQGAKETQYF. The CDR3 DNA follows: TGTGCCAGCAGCCTTGGCCCTGGACAGGGGGCTAAAGAGACCCAGTACTTC.

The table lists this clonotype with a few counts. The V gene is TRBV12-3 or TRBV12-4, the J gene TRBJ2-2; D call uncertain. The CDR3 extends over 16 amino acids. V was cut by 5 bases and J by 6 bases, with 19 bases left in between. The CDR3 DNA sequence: TGTGCCAGCAGTGAGATGCCGAGAGTCGGGCCCGGGGAGCTGTTTTTT. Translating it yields CASSEMPRVGPGELFF.

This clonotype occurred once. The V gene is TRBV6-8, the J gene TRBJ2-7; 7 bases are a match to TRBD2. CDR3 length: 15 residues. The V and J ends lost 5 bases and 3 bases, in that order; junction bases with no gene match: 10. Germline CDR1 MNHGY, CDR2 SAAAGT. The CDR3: CASSLRDYSIYEQYF. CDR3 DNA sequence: TGTGCCAGCAGTCTAAGGGACTATAGTATCTACGAGCAGTACTTC.

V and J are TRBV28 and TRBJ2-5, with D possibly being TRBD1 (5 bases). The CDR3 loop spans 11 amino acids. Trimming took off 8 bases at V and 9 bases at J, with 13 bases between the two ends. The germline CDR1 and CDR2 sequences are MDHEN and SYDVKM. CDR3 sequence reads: CASAQGYSQYF. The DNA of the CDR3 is TGTGCCAGCGCGCAGGGCTACTCCCAGTACTTC.

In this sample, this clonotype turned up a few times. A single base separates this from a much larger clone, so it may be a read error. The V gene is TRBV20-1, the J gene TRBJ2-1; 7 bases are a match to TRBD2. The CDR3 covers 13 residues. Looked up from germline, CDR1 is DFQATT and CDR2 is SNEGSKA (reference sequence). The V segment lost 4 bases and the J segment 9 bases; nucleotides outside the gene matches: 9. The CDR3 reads CSANQYGEGEQFF. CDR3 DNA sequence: TGCAGTGCTAACCAATACGGGGAGGGTGAGCAGTTCTTC.

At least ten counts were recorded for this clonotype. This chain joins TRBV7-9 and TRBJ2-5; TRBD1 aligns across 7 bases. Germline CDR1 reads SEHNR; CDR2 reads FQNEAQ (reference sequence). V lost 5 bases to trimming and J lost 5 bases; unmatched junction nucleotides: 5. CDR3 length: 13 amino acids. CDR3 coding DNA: TGTGCCAGCAGCACACAGGGGAGCGAGACCCAGTACTTC. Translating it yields CASSTQGSETQYF.

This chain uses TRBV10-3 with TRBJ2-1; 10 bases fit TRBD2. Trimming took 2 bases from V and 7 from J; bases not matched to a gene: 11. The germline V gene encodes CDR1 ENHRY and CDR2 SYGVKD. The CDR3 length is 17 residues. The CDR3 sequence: CAISEHTSGRASNEQFF. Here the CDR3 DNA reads TGTGCCATCAGTGAGCACACGAGCGGGAGGGCCTCGAATGAGCAGTTCTTC.

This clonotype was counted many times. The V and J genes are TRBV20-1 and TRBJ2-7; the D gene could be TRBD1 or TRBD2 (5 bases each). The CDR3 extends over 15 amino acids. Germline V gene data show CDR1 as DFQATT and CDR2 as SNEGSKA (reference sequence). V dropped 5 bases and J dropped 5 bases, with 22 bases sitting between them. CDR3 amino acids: CSAPPPGRREDEQYF. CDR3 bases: TGCAGTGCTCCCCCGCCGGGACGAAGAGAGGACGAGCAGTACTTC.

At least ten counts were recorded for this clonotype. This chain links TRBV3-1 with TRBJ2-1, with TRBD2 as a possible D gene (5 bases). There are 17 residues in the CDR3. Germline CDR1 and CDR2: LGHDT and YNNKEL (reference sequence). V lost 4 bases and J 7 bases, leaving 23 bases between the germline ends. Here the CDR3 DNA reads TGTGCCAGCAGCCTCCGGCTTGGCAGCGAGCGGAGAAATGAGCAGTTCTTC. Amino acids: CASSLRLGSERRNEQFF.

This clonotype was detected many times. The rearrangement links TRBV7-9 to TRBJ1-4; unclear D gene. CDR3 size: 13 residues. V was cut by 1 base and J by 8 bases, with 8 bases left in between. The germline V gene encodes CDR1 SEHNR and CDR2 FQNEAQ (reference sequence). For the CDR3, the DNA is TGTGCCAGCAGCTTAGGCAATGAAGAAAAACTGTTTTTT. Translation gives CASSLGNEEKLFF.

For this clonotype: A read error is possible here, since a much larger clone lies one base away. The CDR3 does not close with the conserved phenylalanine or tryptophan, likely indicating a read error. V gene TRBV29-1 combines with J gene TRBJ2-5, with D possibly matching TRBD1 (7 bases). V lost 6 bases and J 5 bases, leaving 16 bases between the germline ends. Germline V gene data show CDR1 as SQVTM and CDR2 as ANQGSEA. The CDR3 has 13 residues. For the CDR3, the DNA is TGCAGCGTCGCACAGGGGCGGGGTGAGACCCAGTACCTC. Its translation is CSVAQGRGETQYL.

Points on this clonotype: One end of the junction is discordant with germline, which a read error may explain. The CDR3 region has the DNA TGTGCATGGAGTTACCCCAATCAGCCCCAGCATTTT. As protein: CAWSYPNQPQHF. The rearrangement links TRBV30 to TRBJ1-5; D call uncertain. In germline, CDR1 is GTSNPN, CDR2 SVGIG (reference sequence). CDR3 length: 12 residues.